This T cell receptor beta chain was sequenced for a study of long-term antiretroviral therapy in people with HIV. The libraries were made with immunoSEQ v3.0 at survey level. Using immunoSEQ multiplex PCR, the repertoire was profiled, and TCRdb retains in-frame clones only, with some absent. Of tens of thousands of clones in the sample, around 80% were seen once. The starting material was unsorted PBMCs, obtained 0.6 years after starting antiretroviral therapy. The TCR originated in a young man with HIV.

The CDR3 sequence is CASSVYGGGPEETQYF. DNA of the CDR3: TGTGCCAGCAGCGTATACGGGGGAGGGCCTGAAGAGACCCAGTACTTC. The genes are TRBV9 and TRBJ2-5, with TRBD2 matching 7 bases. The germline CDR1 and CDR2 sequences are SGDLS and YYNGEE. The CDR3 runs 16 residues. V lost 1 base and J lost 3; bases outside the gene matches: 9.